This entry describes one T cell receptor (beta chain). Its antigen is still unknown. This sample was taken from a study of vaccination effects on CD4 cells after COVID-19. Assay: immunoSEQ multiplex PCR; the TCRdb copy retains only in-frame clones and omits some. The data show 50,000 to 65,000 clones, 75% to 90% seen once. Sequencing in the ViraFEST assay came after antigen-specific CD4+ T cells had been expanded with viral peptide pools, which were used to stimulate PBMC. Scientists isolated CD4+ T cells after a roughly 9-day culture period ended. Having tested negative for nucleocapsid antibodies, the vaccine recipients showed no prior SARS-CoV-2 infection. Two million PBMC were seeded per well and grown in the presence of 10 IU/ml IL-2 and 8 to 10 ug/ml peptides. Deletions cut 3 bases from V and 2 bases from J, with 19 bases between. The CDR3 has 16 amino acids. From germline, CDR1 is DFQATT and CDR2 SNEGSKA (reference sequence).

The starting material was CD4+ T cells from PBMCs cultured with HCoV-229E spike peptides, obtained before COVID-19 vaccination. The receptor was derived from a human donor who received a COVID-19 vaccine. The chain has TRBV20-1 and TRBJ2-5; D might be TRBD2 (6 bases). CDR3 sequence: CSASSLGRGGQETQYF. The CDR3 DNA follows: TGCAGTGCTAGTTCCCTGGGACGTGGAGGGCAAGAGACCCAGTACTTC.